The TCR beta chain under discussion was sequenced for a study of graft-versus-host responses after intestinal transplantation. The method was immunoSEQ multiplex PCR; TCRdb's version includes in-frame clones alone and lacks a portion of them. The profile shows about 10,000 clones, 30% to 35% of them singletons. This clone is large within its sample. The sequencing used alloreactive CD4+ T cells from a mixed lymphocyte reaction culture, collected before transplantation. The subset here: CFSE-low proliferating T cells sorted from approximately 6-day pre-transplant mixed lymphocyte reaction (GvH or HvG direction). The clonotype originates from a human patient who was an organ donor for intestinal transplantation.

The CDR3 is CASSLGADTQYF. CDR3 nucleotides: TGTGCCAGCAGCTTGGGGGCAGATACGCAGTATTTT. The chain has TRBV5-4 and TRBJ2-3; D not resolved. V was clipped by 0 bases and J by 4 bases, with 3 bases between them. The CDR3 spans 12 residues. CDR1 is SGHNT and CDR2 is YYREEE in the germline V gene (reference sequence).